This TCR beta chain comes out of a study of blood T cell repertoires in COVID-19. Measured with immunoSEQ multiplex PCR; TCRdb has only the in-frame clones, and not every one. Of some 110,000 clones listed, about two thirds were seen once; the top ten hold approximately 0.9%. CDR1 is GTSNPN, CDR2 SVGIG, per germline (reference sequence). The CDR3 runs 15 residues. With V trimmed by 1 base and J by 5 bases, 5 bases remained unmatched. The chain is built from TRBV30 and TRBJ2-3, with 11 nucleotides matching TRBD2. Source material: peripheral blood. The sequence came from a human donor with acute or convalescent COVID-19. The donor label of this sample is uncertain. The CDR3 spells CAWSGSLAGGDTQYF. The DNA for the CDR3 is TGTGCCTGGAGTGGCTCTCTAGCGGGGGGAGATACGCAGTATTTT.